These 2 T cell receptor beta chains were sequenced from one sample in a study of T cells in Graves' hyperthyroidism and ophthalmopathy. The source material, RNA transcripts, was used to amplify TCR beta CDR3 regions. In the first-round RT-PCR of the TCR CDR3, the HTBI primer set was used. In TCRdb, the multiplex PCR reads were re-called with MiXCR into one record per CDR3 protein. Of 500,000 to 650,000 distinct CDR3 sequences in the sample, 12% to 15% were seen once. What was sequenced was blood. Receptors originate from a woman aged 40 to 55 with Graves' hyperthyroidism.

This clonotype showed up many times. This sequence joins TRBV2 and TRBJ2-7, with TRBD2 matching over 8 bases. CDR3 size: 17 residues. Per the germline V gene, CDR1 is SNHLY and CDR2 is FYNNEI. V shed 3 bases, J shed 2 bases, and the junction held 12 bases outside the gene matches. CDR3 sequence: CASSDPSKLAVAYEQYF. The CDR3 nucleotides read TGTGCCAGCAGTGACCCCTCAAAACTAGCGGTGGCCTACGAGCAGTACTTC.

This clonotype was counted between two and nine times. The chain combines TRBV4-1 with TRBJ2-1, with 11 bases that match TRBD2. V was pared by 0 bases and J by 3 bases, with 4 bases of the junction left unmatched. This CDR3 is 17 amino acids long. The germline V gene has CDR1 MGHRA and CDR2 YSYEKL. DNA of the CDR3: TGCGCCAGCAGCCAAGAATACGGGACTAGCGGCTACAATGAGCAGTTCTTC. It encodes CASSQEYGTSGYNEQFF.